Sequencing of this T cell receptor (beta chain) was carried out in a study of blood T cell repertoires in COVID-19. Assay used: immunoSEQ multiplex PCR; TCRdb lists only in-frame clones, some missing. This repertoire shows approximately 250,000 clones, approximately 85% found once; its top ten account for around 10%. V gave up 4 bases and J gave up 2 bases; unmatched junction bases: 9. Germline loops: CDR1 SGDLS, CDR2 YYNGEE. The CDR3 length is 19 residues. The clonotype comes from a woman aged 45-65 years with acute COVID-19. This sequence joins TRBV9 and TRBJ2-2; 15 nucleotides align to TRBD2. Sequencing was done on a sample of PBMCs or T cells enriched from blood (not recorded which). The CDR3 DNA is TGTGCCAGCAGCTCATCGAGGACTAGCGGGGGGGCAAACACCGGGGAGCTGTTTTTT. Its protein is CASSSSRTSGGANTGELFF.